These T cell receptor beta chains were read from a single sample in a study of blood T cell repertoires in COVID-19. This table comes from immunoSEQ multiplex PCR, and its TCRdb copy is limited to in-frame clones, with some not included. This sample has more than 150,000 clones, with roughly nine tenths found just once. The specimen was peripheral blood. The source of these receptors is a man in his forties or fifties with acute or convalescent COVID-19. Each CDR3 is given with its conserved first and last residue. Fields, in order: J gene, clone size, V gene, D gene, CDR3 protein, CDR3 DNA. D genes are given only for firm matches. Size is stated for part of the rows, as once, few or many counts, or as a class when the clone is expanded.

j_call: TRBJ2-7
clone_size: once
v_call: TRBV30
d_call: TRBD1
cdr3_aa: CAWSTGTGGSDEQYF
cdr3_nt: TGTGCCTGGAGTACCGGGACAGGGGGTTCGGACGAGCAGTACTTC

j_call: TRBJ2-7
clone_size: NA
v_call: TRBV5-5
d_call: NA
cdr3_aa: CASSKQPAFSYEQYF
cdr3_nt: TGTGCCAGCAGTAAACAGCCAGCTTTCTCCTACGAGCAGTACTTC

j_call: TRBJ1-1
clone_size: NA
v_call: TRBV29-1
d_call: TRBD1
cdr3_aa: CSVEVSQGGTEAFF
cdr3_nt: TGCAGCGTTGAAGTCTCACAGGGGGGAACTGAAGCTTTCTTT

j_call: TRBJ2-5
clone_size: NA
v_call: TRBV24-1
d_call: TRBD2
cdr3_aa: CATSDFRLAGQETQYF
cdr3_nt: TGTGCCACCAGTGATTTCCGACTAGCGGGCCAAGAGACCCAGTACTTC

j_call: TRBJ2-7
clone_size: NA
v_call: TRBV30
d_call: NA
cdr3_aa: CAWSLWGDAYEQYF
cdr3_nt: TGTGCCTGGAGTCTTTGGGGGGATGCCTACGAGCAGTACTTC

j_call: TRBJ2-7
clone_size: NA
v_call: TRBV5-1
d_call: TRBD2
cdr3_aa: CASSSKGTSAYEQYF
cdr3_nt: TGCGCCAGCAGCTCGAAAGGGACTAGCGCCTACGAGCAGTACTTC

j_call: TRBJ2-2
clone_size: once
v_call: TRBV5-8
d_call: TRBD1
cdr3_aa: CASSLAAPGQGGTGELFF
cdr3_nt: TGTGCCAGCAGCTTGGCGGCACCGGGACAGGGAGGGACCGGGGAGCTGTTTTTT

j_call: TRBJ1-2
clone_size: NA
v_call: TRBV18
d_call: TRBD1
cdr3_aa: CASQETGNEGYGYTF
cdr3_nt: TGTGCCAGCCAAGAGACAGGGAATGAAGGGTATGGCTACACCTTC

j_call: TRBJ2-5
clone_size: NA
v_call: TRBV5-1
d_call: NA
cdr3_aa: CASSAGSPQETQYF
cdr3_nt: TGCGCCAGCAGCGCAGGAAGCCCCCAAGAGACCCAGTACTTC

j_call: TRBJ1-1
clone_size: NA
v_call: TRBV6-6
d_call: NA
cdr3_aa: CASRKGGVNTEAFF
cdr3_nt: TGTGCCAGCAGGAAGGGGGGGGTTAACACTGAAGCTTTCTTT

j_call: TRBJ2-3
clone_size: once
v_call: TRBV6-5
d_call: NA
cdr3_aa: CATHRERSTDTQYF
cdr3_nt: TGTGCCACACACAGGGAGAGGTCGACAGATACGCAGTATTTT

j_call: TRBJ1-3
clone_size: NA
v_call: TRBV6-5
d_call: NA
cdr3_aa: CASSYGGSGNTIYF
cdr3_nt: TGTGCCAGCAGTTACGGGGGGTCTGGAAACACCATATATTTT

j_call: TRBJ2-5
clone_size: NA
v_call: TRBV6-2/TRBV6-3
d_call: NA
cdr3_aa: CASSPGVAEETQYF
cdr3_nt: TGTGCCAGCAGCCCCGGGGTAGCGGAAGAGACCCAGTACTTC

j_call: TRBJ1-5
clone_size: few
v_call: TRBV6-6
d_call: NA
cdr3_aa: CASLGGYGNQPQHF
cdr3_nt: TGTGCCAGCTTAGGAGGGTACGGCAATCAGCCCCAGCATTTT

j_call: TRBJ2-3
clone_size: NA
v_call: TRBV5-1
d_call: TRBD2
cdr3_aa: CASSLLRGGRGTDTQYF
cdr3_nt: TGCGCCAGCAGCTTGCTGCGGGGGGGCCGCGGCACAGATACGCAGTATTTT

j_call: TRBJ2-1
clone_size: NA
v_call: TRBV10-3
d_call: NA
cdr3_aa: CAISRTGTGDNEQFF
cdr3_nt: TGTGCCATCAGTAGGACAGGTACGGGGGACAATGAGCAGTTCTTC

j_call: TRBJ1-1
clone_size: NA
v_call: TRBV2
d_call: TRBD1
cdr3_aa: CASSGGGGTEAFF
cdr3_nt: TGTGCCAGCAGCGGAGGGGGCGGCACTGAAGCTTTCTTT

j_call: TRBJ1-5
clone_size: once
v_call: TRBV19
d_call: TRBD1
cdr3_aa: CASSAGGPNQPQHF
cdr3_nt: TGTGCCAGTAGTGCAGGGGGCCCCAATCAGCCCCAGCATTTT

j_call: TRBJ2-3
clone_size: NA
v_call: TRBV5-5
d_call: TRBD2
cdr3_aa: CASRPAGGLGATTQYF
cdr3_nt: TGTGCCAGCAGACCGGCGGGGGGGCTAGGTGCCACTACGCAGTATTTT

j_call: TRBJ2-3
clone_size: NA
v_call: TRBV9
d_call: TRBD2
cdr3_aa: CATQRGEGADTQYF
cdr3_nt: TGTGCCACCCAGCGGGGGGAAGGGGCAGATACGCAGTATTTT

j_call: TRBJ1-5
clone_size: NA
v_call: TRBV19
d_call: TRBD1
cdr3_aa: CASSADRESQHF
cdr3_nt: TGTGCCAGTAGTGCAGACAGGGAGTCCCAGCATTTT

j_call: TRBJ1-2
clone_size: NA
v_call: TRBV4-1
d_call: TRBD1
cdr3_aa: CASSQLQGEYGYTF
cdr3_nt: TGCGCCAGCAGCCAACTACAGGGGGAATATGGCTACACCTTC

j_call: TRBJ1-1
clone_size: NA
v_call: TRBV5-1
d_call: NA
cdr3_aa: CASSLWQGNTEAFF
cdr3_nt: TGCGCCAGCAGCTTGTGGCAGGGGAACACTGAAGCTTTCTTT

j_call: TRBJ2-1
clone_size: NA
v_call: TRBV5-8
d_call: TRBD2
cdr3_aa: CASSLAVGTSGLVTNNEQFF
cdr3_nt: TGTGCCAGCAGCTTGGCCGTGGGGACTAGCGGACTTGTGACCAACAATGAGCAGTTCTTC

j_call: TRBJ2-1
clone_size: NA
v_call: TRBV27
d_call: NA
cdr3_aa: CASSLTGIGSYNEQFF
cdr3_nt: TGTGCCAGCAGTTTAACGGGGATAGGATCCTACAATGAGCAGTTCTTC

j_call: TRBJ2-7
clone_size: NA
v_call: TRBV3-1/TRBV3-2
d_call: TRBD2
cdr3_aa: CASTRGGSSEQYF
cdr3_nt: TGTGCCAGCACCCGGGGAGGGAGCTCCGAGCAGTACTTC

j_call: TRBJ2-7
clone_size: NA
v_call: TRBV10-3
d_call: NA
cdr3_aa: CAISGPTGMTYEQYF
cdr3_nt: TGTGCCATCAGTGGGCCGACAGGCATGACCTACGAGCAGTACTTC

j_call: TRBJ1-1
clone_size: NA
v_call: TRBV19
d_call: NA
cdr3_aa: CASTTSRGWNTEAFF
cdr3_nt: TGTGCCAGTACCACATCCCGGGGATGGAACACTGAAGCTTTCTTT

j_call: TRBJ2-3
clone_size: NA
v_call: TRBV5-1
d_call: NA
cdr3_aa: CASSLGGPTDTQYF
cdr3_nt: TGCGCCAGCAGCTTGGGGGGGCCCACAGATACGCAGTATTTT

j_call: TRBJ1-4
clone_size: NA
v_call: TRBV10-2
d_call: NA
cdr3_aa: CASSESTGRIGKLFF
cdr3_nt: TGCGCCAGCAGTGAGTCGACGGGGAGGATCGGAAAACTGTTTTTT

j_call: TRBJ2-3
clone_size: NA
v_call: TRBV19
d_call: NA
cdr3_aa: CASSFLGTDTQYF
cdr3_nt: TGTGCCAGTAGTTTCCTCGGCACAGATACGCAGTATTTT

j_call: TRBJ2-7
clone_size: few
v_call: TRBV2
d_call: NA
cdr3_aa: CASSEARYSYEQYF
cdr3_nt: TGTGCCAGCAGTGAAGCTCGGTACTCCTACGAGCAGTACTTC

j_call: TRBJ2-7
clone_size: NA
v_call: TRBV19
d_call: TRBD1
cdr3_aa: CASSIRQGPGYEQYF
cdr3_nt: TGTGCCAGTAGTATTCGACAGGGACCAGGGTACGAGCAGTACTTC